This entry is about one T cell receptor (beta chain). The sample belongs to a study of blood T cell repertoires in COVID-19. Across the study: The cDNA or gDNA used as material had been derived from T cells, B-cell-depleted T cells, or PBMCs.

V was trimmed by 2 bases and J by 1 base, leaving 11 bases between them. The CDR3 extends over 15 amino acids. Germline values: CDR1 MNHEY, CDR2 SMNVEV (reference sequence). Per the study methods: Reference gene primer amplification gave nucleated cell count estimates. Assay used: immunoSEQ multiplex PCR; TCRdb lists only in-frame clones, some missing. The D gene and trimming were derived from the DNA, and the V and J assignments and clone size from that table. The sample consists of approximately 380,000 clones, less than 85% of them appearing once. This chain connects TRBV27 to TRBJ1-1; D might be TRBD1 (6 bases). The TCR was taken from a woman under 30 with acute or convalescent COVID-19. Sequenced: peripheral blood. The CDR3 spells CASSLGVRGNTEAFF. The CDR3 bases are TGTGCCAGCAGTTTAGGGGTCAGGGGGAACACTGAAGCTTTCTTT.